These 10 T cell receptor beta chains were all obtained from the same sample, sequenced in a study of cytomegalovirus exposure and HLA in healthy donors. The primer mix had 60 Vbeta and 13 Jbeta primers. The table came from immunoSEQ multiplex PCR; TCRdb's copy has only in-frame clones and leaves some out. Of roughly 130,000 clones in the sample, around 84% were seen once. The specimen sequenced was PBMCs. The receptor set was obtained from a woman between 18 and 29 years old in good health and CMV-seropositive.

The rearrangement uses TRBV7-3 and TRBJ2-5; TRBD2 aligns across 9 bases. Germline trimming cut 5 bases from V and 5 bases from J; bases unmatched to any gene: 15. Germline assignment: CDR1 SGHTA and CDR2 FQGTGA. This CDR3 region has 17 residues. The CDR3 DNA reads as TGTGCCAGCAGCCACCTAGGGGGGCGGGGGGGCTGGGAGACCCAGTACTTC. Translated, it gives CASSHLGGRGGWETQYF. Filled out from reference TRBV7-3 and TRBJ2-5, the complete variable domain reads GAGVSQTPSNKVTEKGKYVELRCDPISGHTALYWYRQSLGQGPEFLIYFQGTGAADDSGLPNDRFFAVRPEGSVSTLKIQRTERGDSAVYLCASSHLGGRGGWETQYFGPGTRLLVL.

V and J are TRBV7-9 and TRBJ2-1; 8 nucleotides align to TRBD1. Germline CDR1 reads SEHNR; CDR2 reads FQNEAQ (reference sequence). The trim removed 5 bases at V and 9 bases at J, leaving 9 bases unmatched. This CDR3 is 14 amino acids long. CDR3 coding DNA: TGTGCCAGCAGCACTGACCCAGGGGGCGCTGAGCAGTTCTTC. It translates to CASSTDPGGAEQFF.

V usage is TRBV5-1 and J usage is TRBJ2-1; tentatively, D is TRBD1 (6 bases). V lost 3 bases, J lost 7 bases, and 11 bases lay in between. The CDR3 covers 13 residues. The germline CDR1 and CDR2 sequences are SGHRS and YFSETQ. The CDR3 coding sequence is TGCGCCAGCAGCTCGACTCAGGGGAATGAGCAGTTCTTC. This encodes CASSSTQGNEQFF.

This clone was picked up one time. J is TRBJ2-2 and V is TRBV6-1; TRBD1 agrees at 8 bases. The V gene's germline CDR1 is MNHNS and CDR2 SASEGT. This CDR3 contains 15 residues. The trim removed 8 bases at V and 1 base at J, leaving 6 bases unmatched. The CDR3 bases are TGTGCCAGCGGGCGCGGACAGGGGAACACCGGGGAGCTGTTTTTT. It is translated as CASGRGQGNTGELFF.

The chain couples TRBV27 to TRBJ2-1; 9 bases map to TRBD2. The V segment lost 5 bases and the J segment 6 bases; nucleotides outside the gene matches: 8. The germline V gene has CDR1 MNHEY and CDR2 SMNVEV (reference sequence). The CDR3 runs 15 residues. The CDR3 is CASSPDLAGTNEQFF. The CDR3 nucleotides are TGTGCCAGCAGTCCAGATCTAGCGGGGACCAATGAGCAGTTCTTC.

Only one count was recorded for this clone. The rearrangement uses TRBV18 and TRBJ2-7, with D perhaps matching TRBD1 (6 bases). Germline V gene sequence: CDR1 KGHSH, CDR2 LQKENI. The ends were cut back, 0 bases at V and 5 bases at J, with 17 bases in the middle. There are 16 residues in the CDR3. CDR3 in amino acids: CASSPPIQGGSNEQYF. The CDR3 bases are TGTGCCAGCTCACCACCTATACAGGGTGGAAGTAACGAGCAGTACTTC.

The V gene is TRBV6-5, the J gene TRBJ2-7, with 7 nucleotides matching TRBD1. V lost 4 bases and J lost 7; bases outside the gene matches: 13. In germline, CDR1 is MNHEY, CDR2 SVGAGI. CDR3 length: 15 amino acids. CDR3 region: CASSLTGTEFIEQYF. The CDR3 bases are TGTGCCAGCAGTTTGACCGGGACAGAGTTCATTGAGCAGTACTTC.

DNA for the CDR3: TGTGCCAGCAGCTTAGCTTTTAGCGGGGGGCCGGGCACAGATACGCAGTATTTT. The encoded protein is CASSLAFSGGPGTDTQYF. The V and J genes are TRBV7-2 and TRBJ2-3; 10 nucleotides agree with TRBD2. The V gene's germline CDR1 is SGHTA and CDR2 FQGNSA. The CDR3 spans 18 residues. Unmatched junction bases numbered 7, after V lost 0 bases and J lost 1 base. The full variable domain, rest sourced from reference TRBV7-2 and TRBJ2-3, is GAGVSQSPSNKVTEKGKDVELRCDPISGHTALYWYRQSLGQGLEFLIYFQGNSAPDKSGLPSDRFSAERTGGSVSTLTIQRTQQEDSAVYLCASSLAFSGGPGTDTQYFGPGTRLTVL.

This chain joins TRBV20-1 and TRBJ2-7; TRBD1 might be the D (5 bases). The CDR3 is made up of 11 amino acids. The V end was cut by 5 bases, the J end by 3 bases, with 8 bases between. Germline assignment: CDR1 DFQATT and CDR2 SNEGSKA (reference sequence). CDR3 sequence reads: CSAQGGYEQYF. In nucleotides, the CDR3 is TGCAGTGCTCAGGGCGGCTACGAGCAGTACTTC.

This clone has only one observation. V and J are TRBV6-4 and TRBJ1-1; D is perhaps TRBD1 (6 bases). Germline values: CDR1 MRHNA, CDR2 SNTAGT. Trimming shortened V by 0 bases and J by 5 bases, and 7 bases separated the two germline ends. The CDR3 extends over 13 amino acids. CDR3 DNA: TGTGCCAGCAGTGACTCAGGGGGAACTGAAGCTTTCTTT. This codes for CASSDSGGTEAFF.